This is a list of T cell receptor beta chains from one sample in a study of blood T cell repertoires in COVID-19. The assay was immunoSEQ multiplex PCR, and TCRdb's table has in-frame clones only and misses some. The data hold around 82,000 clones, with 75% to 90% observed a single time. Input material: peripheral blood. These receptors all stem from a man between 70 and 80 years old with active or convalescent COVID-19. The CDR3 runs from the conserved cysteine through the conserved F or W. A D gene is named only where the DNA matches it firmly. The size of a clone is reported for some rows only, either as once, few or many, or as a class for expanded clones.

V	D	J	size	DNA	CDR3
TRBV3-1/TRBV3-2	.	TRBJ1-6	.	TGTGCCAGCAGCCAAACCGCGAATTCACCCCTCCACTTT	CASSQTANSPLHF
TRBV2	.	TRBJ1-2	.	TGTGCCAGCAGTCTAGGTCTTCCAGGGTGGAGTGGCGGCTACACCTTC	CASSLGLPGWSGGYTF
TRBV27	TRBD1	TRBJ1-6	.	TGTGCCAGCAGTTTCTGGCAGGGGGCCGACTATAATTCACCCCTCCACTTT	CASSFWQGADYNSPLHF
TRBV6-5	.	TRBJ1-1	few	TGTGCCAGCAGCCCCCCCCAGAGGAAGAACACTGAAGCTTTCTTT	CASSPPQRKNTEAFF
TRBV20-1	TRBD2	TRBJ2-2	.	TGCAGTGCTAGTTCTAGCGGGAACACCGGGGAGCTGTTTTTT	CSASSSGNTGELFF
TRBV29-1	.	TRBJ2-5	.	TGCAGCGTTGATGAGGGTGGGGAGACCCAGTACTTC	CSVDEGGETQYF
TRBV10-1	.	TRBJ2-5	.	TGCGCCAGCGGGCCGGGGAGGGAGACCCAGTACTTC	CASGPGRETQYF
TRBV18	TRBD1	TRBJ1-4	.	TGTGCCAGCTCACCATACTGGACAGGAGAGGATGAAAAACTGTTTTTT	CASSPYWTGEDEKLFF
TRBV7-6	TRBD1	TRBJ2-7	.	TGTGCCAGCAGCTTAGCCGGGACAGGGTCCTACGAGCAGTACTTC	CASSLAGTGSYEQYF
TRBV5-4	TRBD2	TRBJ2-7	.	TGTGCCAGCAGCCCGACTAGCGCCTACGAGCAGTACTTC	CASSPTSAYEQYF
TRBV23-1	.	TRBJ2-7	.	TGCGCCAGCAGTCAATCGGGGCAGGGGACCTACGAGCAGTACTTC	CASSQSGQGTYEQYF
TRBV7-9	.	TRBJ2-7	.	TGTGCCAGCAGCTCTACAGGACACTCCTACGAGCAGTACTTC	CASSSTGHSYEQYF
TRBV6-5	.	TRBJ1-5	.	TGTGCCAGCAGGGGCTCCCCTCAGCCCCAGCATTTT	CASRGSPQPQHF
TRBV5-4	.	TRBJ1-2	.	TGTGCCAGCAGCCCCGGGCGGGGGCAGGGTGGCTACACCTTC	CASSPGRGQGGYTF
TRBV6-2/TRBV6-3	TRBD1	TRBJ1-5	few	TGTGCCAGCAGTGCAGGACAGGGCGGACAGCCCCAGCATTTT	CASSAGQGGQPQHF
TRBV30	TRBD1	TRBJ1-1	.	TGTGCCTGGGGAGACAGGGCCCAACTCTGGAACACTGAAGCTTTCTTT	CAWGDRAQLWNTEAFF
TRBV9	.	TRBJ1-1	.	TGTGCCAGCAGCGGTGAGTTGATGAACACTGAAGCTTTCTTT	CASSGELMNTEAFF
TRBV7-9	.	TRBJ2-7	.	TGTGCCAGCAGCTCAAAAGGGGGGGCCTACGAGCAGTACTTC	CASSSKGGAYEQYF
TRBV9	TRBD2	TRBJ2-1	.	TGTGCCAGCAGCGTCTCGCGGGGGGGCTACAATGAGCAGTTCTTC	CASSVSRGGYNEQFF
TRBV11-2	.	TRBJ1-2	.	TGTGCCAGCAGCACTCTCGGCGGCGACAGGTACCACACCTTC	CASSTLGGDRYHTF
TRBV15	TRBD2	TRBJ2-5	.	TGTGCCACCAGCAGAGAAACTAGCGGGGGTGAGACCCAGTACTTC	CATSRETSGGETQYF
TRBV6-5	.	TRBJ1-2	.	TGTGCCAGCAGTCAGTCGACAGGTGACTATGGCTACACCTTC	CASSQSTGDYGYTF
TRBV27	TRBD1	TRBJ1-2	.	TGTGCCAGCAGTTTAGACAGGGGGCCCTCTGGCTACACCTTC	CASSLDRGPSGYTF
TRBV7-2	TRBD1	TRBJ1-2	few	TGTGCCAGCAGCTCCGGACAGGGCTATGGCTACACCTTC	CASSSGQGYGYTF
TRBV19	TRBD1	TRBJ1-4	.	TGTGCCAGTAGACACGGACAGGGCTACGAAAAACTGTTTTTT	CASRHGQGYEKLFF
TRBV5-1	.	TRBJ1-2	.	TGCGCCAGCAGCTTGGGTTCGGGCGGGGGGCTGCGTGGCTACACCTTC	CASSLGSGGGLRGYTF
TRBV4-1	TRBD1	TRBJ1-2	.	TGCGCCAGCAGCCAACTGACAGGGGGCGGCTACACCTTC	CASSQLTGGGYTF
TRBV5-1	.	TRBJ2-5	.	TGCGCCAGCAGCTTGGATCGGGAGAGAGGGACCCAGTACTTC	CASSLDRERGTQYF
TRBV5-1	TRBD2	TRBJ2-3	.	TGCGCCAGCAGCCCGGGACTTGCGGGGGGGCCCACAGATACGCAGTATTTT	CASSPGLAGGPTDTQYF
TRBV5-1	.	TRBJ2-3	once	TGCGCCAGCAGCTTGGCCGCTCGTCTAGGCGCAGATACGCAGTATTTT	CASSLAARLGADTQYF
TRBV9	.	TRBJ1-2	.	TGTGCCAGCAGCGTAGCTACGGTCAGCCCCCAGGTCTGGTTC	CASSVATVSPQVWF
TRBV7-3	TRBD1	TRBJ2-5	.	TGTGCCAGCAGCCTATCCGGGACAGGGGGCGCAGAGACCCAGTACTTC	CASSLSGTGGAETQYF
TRBV5-8	.	TRBJ2-1	.	TGTGCCAGCAGCCCGAGGGAGGTGATCAATGAGCAGTTCTTC	CASSPREVINEQFF
TRBV18	.	TRBJ1-5	.	TGTGCCAGCTCACCACGGGCAGACCATGATCAGCCCCAGCATTTT	CASSPRADHDQPQHF
TRBV4-1	.	TRBJ2-5	.	TGCGCCAGCAGCCAAGACCCTGCGCGGGGAGTCTTCCAAGAGACCCAGTACTTC	CASSQDPARGVFQETQYF
TRBV19	.	TRBJ1-4	.	TGTGCCAGTACCCCTGGGGTCAAGGGGTCTAATGAAAAACTGTTTTTT	CASTPGVKGSNEKLFF
TRBV4-3	TRBD1	TRBJ2-7	.	TGCGCCAGCAGCCAAGATCTCCCGGGACAGGGTTTCGACGAGCAGTACTTC	CASSQDLPGQGFDEQYF
TRBV14	TRBD1	TRBJ1-2	.	TGTGCCAGCAGCCAACACCCCAGGGGGACAGGGGACGGGGATCGTGGCTACACCTTC	CASSQHPRGTGDGDRGYTF
TRBV5-1	.	TRBJ1-1	once	TGCGCCAGCAGCTCGGGGGGGTTTGAAGCTTTCTTT	CASSSGGFEAFF
TRBV4-1	.	TRBJ2-5	.	TGCGCCAGCAGCCTCGGGGATAGCCAGGGGGAGACCCAGTACTTC	CASSLGDSQGETQYF
TRBV6-5	.	TRBJ1-1	.	TGTGCCAGCAGTTACTCGATCGGTCTTGAGACTGAAGCTTTCTTT	CASSYSIGLETEAFF
TRBV6-5	TRBD1	TRBJ1-5	.	TGTGCCAGCAGTTTGGGACAGGGGGTTCAGCCCCAGCATTTT	CASSLGQGVQPQHF
TRBV5-5	.	TRBJ1-2	.	TGTGCCAGCAGCCCGCAACAGGGTATCTATGGCTACACCTTC	CASSPQQGIYGYTF
TRBV5-1	TRBD1	TRBJ2-7	.	TGCGCCAGCAGCGGGACAGGGCTGACCTACGAGCAGTACTTC	CASSGTGLTYEQYF
TRBV6-2/TRBV6-3	TRBD1	TRBJ1-5	few	TGTGCCAGCAGTAGGGACAGGGGAGATCAGCCCCAGCATTTT	CASSRDRGDQPQHF
TRBV19	.	TRBJ1-2	.	TGTGCCAGTAGTACCGCCTTCCGTACAGGGCGTCCCTATGGCTACACCTTC	CASSTAFRTGRPYGYTF
TRBV5-1	TRBD2	TRBJ2-5	.	TGCGCCAGCAGCGTGGGACTAGCGGGGGCGGGAGAGACCCAGTACTTC	CASSVGLAGAGETQYF
TRBV27	.	TRBJ2-7	.	TGTGCCAGCAGTTCAGTCGATGTCAGGGACTACGAGCAGTACTTC	CASSSVDVRDYEQYF
TRBV5-1	.	TRBJ2-6	.	TGCGCCAGCCGAGAATTAGAGACTGGGGCCAACGTCCTGACTTTC	CASRELETGANVLTF